The 8 T cell receptor beta chains given below trace back to one sample, sequenced in a study of breast tumors, draining lymph nodes, adjacent tissues. From the multiplex PCR reads, TCRdb called clonotypes with MiXCR, one entry per CDR3 protein. The table records approximately 88,000 distinct CDR3 sequences, approximately 30% of them present only once. Samples came from axillary lymph nodes draining the breast cancer. Sequencing was performed on axillary lymph node tissue. The receptors stem from a female donor with breast cancer. Some clones in this sample may be carry-over from other donors' samples.

This clonotype was recorded many times. The CDR3, as DNA: TGTGCCAGCAGTCACACTTCTGACAAATTCTACGAGCAGTACTTC. Translated: CASSHTSDKFYEQYF. V gene TRBV6-5 combines with J gene TRBJ2-7; no reliable D call. Germline loops: CDR1 MNHEY, CDR2 SVGAGI. V was trimmed by 5 bases and J by 3 bases, leaving 17 bases between them. The CDR3 has 15 amino acids.

This chain links TRBV7-9 with TRBJ1-6; D might be TRBD1 (6 bases). Germline CDR1 and CDR2: SEHNR and FQNEAQ (reference sequence). The V and J ends lost 7 bases and 4 bases respectively, with 14 bases between them. CDR3 length: 15 residues. CDR3 DNA: TGTGCCAGCAACAACAGGGCAAGGTATAATTCACCCCTCCACTTT. Protein sequence: CASNNRARYNSPLHF.

This clonotype occurred many times. J is TRBJ1-5 and V is TRBV7-2, with 9 nucleotides matching TRBD1. Germline trimming cut 5 bases from V and 2 bases from J; bases unmatched to any gene: 4. The germline CDR1 and CDR2 sequences are SGHTA and FQGNSA. The CDR3 extends over 15 amino acids. Here the CDR3 DNA reads TGTGCCAGCAGCCACCGGGACAGGGGCAATCAGCCCCAGCATTTT. Amino acids: CASSHRDRGNQPQHF. The full variable domain, with the rest looked up from reference TRBV7-2 and TRBJ1-5, is GAGVSQSPSNKVTEKGKDVELRCDPISGHTALYWYRQSLGQGLEFLIYFQGNSAPDKSGLPSDRFSAERTGGSVSTLTIQRTQQEDSAVYLCASSHRDRGNQPQHFGDGTRLSIL.

On this clonotype itself: One end of the junction is discordant with germline, which a read error may explain. The chain recombines TRBV14 with TRBJ2-7; perhaps TRBD2 as D (6 bases). This CDR3 contains 15 residues. Germline V gene data show CDR1 as SGHDN and CDR2 as FVKESK. This CDR3 reads CANSQDAGRSGERYF. DNA of the CDR3: TGTGCCAACAGCCAAGATGCGGGACGTTCTGGGGAGCGGTACTTC.

Many counts were recorded for this clonotype. The rearrangement joins TRBV11-2 to TRBJ2-1; TRBD2 matches at 7 bases. The CDR3 has 16 amino acids. Trimming cost V 7 bases and J 3 bases; bases outside gene matches: 12. In germline, CDR1 is SGHAT, CDR2 FQNNGV. In DNA form, the CDR3 reads TGTGCCAGCATCAGGAGCGGGACTTATAACTACAATGAGCAGTTCTTC. Its translation: CASIRSGTYNYNEQFF.

The CDR3 sequence: CSALGSTYSYNEQFF. The CDR3 DNA sequence: TGCAGTGCACTTGGGTCGACATACTCCTACAATGAGCAGTTCTTC. The chain couples TRBV20-1 to TRBJ2-1; no clear D. The CDR3 is made up of 15 amino acids. Trimming removed 6 bases from V and 0 bases from J, with 15 bases in between. Germline V gives CDR1 DFQATT, CDR2 SNEGSKA (reference sequence).

In this sample, this clonotype turned up many times. The chain combines TRBV5-1 with TRBJ2-7, with 7 nucleotides matching TRBD1. Germline lookup yields CDR1 SGHRS and CDR2 YFSETQ. The CDR3 length is 15 residues. V dropped 1 base and J dropped 2; count of bases not matched to a gene: 6. CDR3 sequence reads: CASSLTGATTYEQYF. The CDR3 coding sequence is TGCGCCAGCAGCTTGACAGGGGCCACTACCTACGAGCAGTACTTC.

In its sample, this clonotype was seen many times. V is TRBV4-3 and J is TRBJ2-3; 14 bases match TRBD2. This CDR3 is 17 amino acids long. Germline assignment: CDR1 LGHNA and CDR2 YSLEER. The V segment lost 5 bases and the J segment 3 bases; nucleotides outside the gene matches: 7. CDR3 loop: CASSFGTSGSSTDTQYF. The CDR3 region has the DNA TGCGCCAGCAGCTTTGGGACTAGCGGGAGTAGTACAGATACGCAGTATTTT.